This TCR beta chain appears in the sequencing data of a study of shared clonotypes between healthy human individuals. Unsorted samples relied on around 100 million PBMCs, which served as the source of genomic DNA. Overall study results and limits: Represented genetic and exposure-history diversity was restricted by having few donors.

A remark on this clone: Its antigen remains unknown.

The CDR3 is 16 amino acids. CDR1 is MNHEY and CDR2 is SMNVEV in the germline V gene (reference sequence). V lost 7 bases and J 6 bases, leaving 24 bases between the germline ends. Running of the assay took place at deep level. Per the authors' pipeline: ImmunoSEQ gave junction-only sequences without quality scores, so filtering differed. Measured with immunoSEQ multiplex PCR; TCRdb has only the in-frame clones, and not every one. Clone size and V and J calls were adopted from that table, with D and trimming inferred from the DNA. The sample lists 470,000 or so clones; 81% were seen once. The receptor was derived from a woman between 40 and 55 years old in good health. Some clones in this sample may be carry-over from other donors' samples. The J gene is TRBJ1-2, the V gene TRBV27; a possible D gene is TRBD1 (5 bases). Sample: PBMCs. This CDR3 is CASTGGRHQRLDGYTF. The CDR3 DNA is TGTGCCAGCACGGGGGGAAGACACCAGAGGCTTGATGGCTACACCTTC.